The rows below give T cell receptor beta chains drawn from one sample of a study of blood T cell repertoires in COVID-19. Here immunoSEQ multiplex PCR was the method, and the copy in TCRdb shows in-frame clones only, minus some. This sample has 150,000 to 200,000 clones, with 87% found just once. The sequencing input was peripheral blood. Source of these receptors: a woman between 65 and 79 years old with COVID-19, enrolled during active disease. Each CDR3 is given with its conserved first and last residue. A D gene is named only where the DNA matches it firmly.

V gene: TRBV25-1; D gene: -; CDR3 protein: CASSWGGDYGYTF
V gene: TRBV15; D gene: -; CDR3 protein: CATSFRANTGELFF
V gene: TRBV30; D gene: -; CDR3 protein: CAWGQNEKLFF
V gene: TRBV9; D gene: -; CDR3 protein: CASSVRRWDEQFF
V gene: TRBV4-2; D gene: -; CDR3 protein: CASSQVRAVDSQYF
V gene: TRBV5-1; D gene: TRBD1; CDR3 protein: CASGTGTGSPGELFF
V gene: TRBV20-1; D gene: -; CDR3 protein: CSARADYGYTF
V gene: TRBV27; D gene: -; CDR3 protein: CASSFHAASNSYEQYF
V gene: TRBV19; D gene: -; CDR3 protein: CASSPQWGTDTQYF
V gene: TRBV5-1; D gene: -; CDR3 protein: CASSLRTYPNTGELFF
V gene: TRBV6-2/TRBV6-3; D gene: TRBD2; CDR3 protein: CASSWPEWTSVYEQYF
V gene: TRBV19; D gene: TRBD1; CDR3 protein: CASSLQGVNTEAFF
V gene: TRBV19; D gene: TRBD1; CDR3 protein: CASSIGDRWQPQHF
V gene: TRBV19; D gene: TRBD2; CDR3 protein: CASSLGLAGGYAYNEQFF
V gene: TRBV9; D gene: -; CDR3 protein: CASSVEWQDNEQFF
V gene: TRBV27; D gene: -; CDR3 protein: CASSSSYEQYF
V gene: TRBV28; D gene: TRBD1; CDR3 protein: CASNSDRGTLRYNEQFF
V gene: TRBV27; D gene: -; CDR3 protein: CASSANRVNSGNTIYF
V gene: TRBV27; D gene: -; CDR3 protein: CASSLQGSGNQPQHF
V gene: TRBV11-3; D gene: TRBD2; CDR3 protein: CASSSGLAFSHEQYF
V gene: TRBV9; D gene: -; CDR3 protein: CASSLDTSSYNEQFF
V gene: TRBV29-1; D gene: TRBD1; CDR3 protein: CSAQSQGSVTEAFF
V gene: TRBV3-1/TRBV3-2; D gene: -; CDR3 protein: CASRQEGMNTEAFF
V gene: TRBV2; D gene: -; CDR3 protein: CASSERGRGQPQHF
V gene: TRBV19; D gene: -; CDR3 protein: CASSTQVNYGYTF
V gene: TRBV4-1; D gene: -; CDR3 protein: CASSQKKDSDYGYTF
V gene: TRBV10-3; D gene: -; CDR3 protein: CAISSPDEQFF
V gene: TRBV3-1/TRBV3-2; D gene: -; CDR3 protein: CASSLGQPRDQPQHF
V gene: TRBV19; D gene: TRBD1; CDR3 protein: CASSRRQGAARNTEAFF
V gene: TRBV2; D gene: -; CDR3 protein: CASRGLALQGYTF
V gene: TRBV6-5; D gene: TRBD1; CDR3 protein: CASTRDRSTDTQYF
V gene: TRBV12-5; D gene: -; CDR3 protein: CASAIHNEQFF
V gene: TRBV6-5; D gene: -; CDR3 protein: CASRRGSGNTIYF
V gene: TRBV5-4; D gene: TRBD2; CDR3 protein: CASSLGGRGANVLTF
V gene: TRBV9; D gene: TRBD2; CDR3 protein: CASSVDSYGLAVSTDTQYF
V gene: TRBV20-1; D gene: -; CDR3 protein: CSAREGYGYTF
V gene: TRBV27; D gene: TRBD1; CDR3 protein: CASRDNRGPYEQYF
V gene: TRBV11-1; D gene: -; CDR3 protein: CASSSNGTIRF
V gene: TRBV28; D gene: -; CDR3 protein: CASSSGGVQPQHF
V gene: TRBV7-9; D gene: -; CDR3 protein: CASSLDSGVVNYEQYF
V gene: TRBV5-4; D gene: TRBD2; CDR3 protein: CASSPGLARERTYNEQFF
V gene: TRBV6-5; D gene: -; CDR3 protein: CASSYSIQGSYEQYF
V gene: TRBV5-1; D gene: -; CDR3 protein: CASSLRPVALASSSYNEQFF
V gene: TRBV24-1; D gene: TRBD1; CDR3 protein: CATSDPGTGWETQYF
V gene: TRBV11-3; D gene: TRBD1; CDR3 protein: CASSEGPTGRYEQYF
V gene: TRBV10-3; D gene: TRBD1; CDR3 protein: CAISDRTGGADTQYF
V gene: TRBV12-5; D gene: -; CDR3 protein: CASGSETGANGELFF
V gene: TRBV20-1; D gene: TRBD2; CDR3 protein: CSASWTSGRATDTQYF
V gene: TRBV28; D gene: -; CDR3 protein: CASKSPGEILNTEAFF
V gene: TRBV11-2; D gene: -; CDR3 protein: CASRKMGSGNQETQYF
V gene: TRBV11-3; D gene: TRBD1; CDR3 protein: CASSPQAGTGQETQYF
V gene: TRBV4-1; D gene: -; CDR3 protein: CASSQDSSRFYNEQFF
V gene: TRBV9; D gene: -; CDR3 protein: CASATSFGTDTQYF
V gene: TRBV7-9; D gene: TRBD2; CDR3 protein: CASARAGGGTDTQYF
V gene: TRBV7-6; D gene: TRBD2; CDR3 protein: CASSLSGRGPGELFF
V gene: TRBV4-2; D gene: TRBD2; CDR3 protein: CASSQGLAGDYEQYF
V gene: TRBV5-1; D gene: TRBD1; CDR3 protein: CASSLGDRVLYGYTF
V gene: TRBV7-5; D gene: -; CDR3 protein: CARSLTDPGTVNTGELFF
V gene: TRBV6-2/TRBV6-3; D gene: TRBD1; CDR3 protein: CASSDFGTGVSYEQYF